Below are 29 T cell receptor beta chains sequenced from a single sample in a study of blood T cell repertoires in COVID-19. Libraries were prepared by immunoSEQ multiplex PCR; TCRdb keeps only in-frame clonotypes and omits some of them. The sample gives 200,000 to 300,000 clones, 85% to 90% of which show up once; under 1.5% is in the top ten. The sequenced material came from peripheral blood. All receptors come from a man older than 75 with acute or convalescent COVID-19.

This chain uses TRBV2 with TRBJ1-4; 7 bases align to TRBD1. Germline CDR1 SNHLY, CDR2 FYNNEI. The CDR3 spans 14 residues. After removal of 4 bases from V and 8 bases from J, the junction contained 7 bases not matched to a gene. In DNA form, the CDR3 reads TGTGCCAGCAGTGTACAGGGGAATTTGGAAAAACTGTTTTTT. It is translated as CASSVQGNLEKLFF.

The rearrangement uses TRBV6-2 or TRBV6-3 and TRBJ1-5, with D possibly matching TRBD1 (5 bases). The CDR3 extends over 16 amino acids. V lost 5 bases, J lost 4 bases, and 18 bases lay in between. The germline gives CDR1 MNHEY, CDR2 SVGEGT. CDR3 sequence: CASSNPHRGGNQPQHF. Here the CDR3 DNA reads TGTGCCAGCAGTAACCCACACCGGGGGGGAAATCAGCCCCAGCATTTT.

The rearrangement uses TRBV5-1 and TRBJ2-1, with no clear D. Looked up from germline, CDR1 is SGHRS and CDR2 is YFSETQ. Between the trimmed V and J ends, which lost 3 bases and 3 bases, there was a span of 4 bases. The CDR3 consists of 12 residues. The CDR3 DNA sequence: TGCGCCAGCAGCTACAGCTACAATGAGCAGTTCTTC. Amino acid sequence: CASSYSYNEQFF.

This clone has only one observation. The CDR3 region has the DNA TGCAGTGCTAGTGACCTCATGAGAGTCTGGGAGACCCAGTACTTC. Protein: CSASDLMRVWETQYF. The gene calls are TRBV20-1 and TRBJ2-5; D ambiguous. Germline CDR1 reads DFQATT; CDR2 reads SNEGSKA (reference sequence). The CDR3 length is 15 residues. V was shortened by 3 bases and J by 5 bases, with 19 bases between the two germline ends.

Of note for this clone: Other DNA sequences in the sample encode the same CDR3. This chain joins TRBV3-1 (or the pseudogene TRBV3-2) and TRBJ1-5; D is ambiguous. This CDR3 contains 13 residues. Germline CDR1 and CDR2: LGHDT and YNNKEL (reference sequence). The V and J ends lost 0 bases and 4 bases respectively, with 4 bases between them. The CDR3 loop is CASSQDLNQPQHF. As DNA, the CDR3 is TGTGCCAGCAGCCAAGATTTAAATCAGCCCCAGCATTTT.

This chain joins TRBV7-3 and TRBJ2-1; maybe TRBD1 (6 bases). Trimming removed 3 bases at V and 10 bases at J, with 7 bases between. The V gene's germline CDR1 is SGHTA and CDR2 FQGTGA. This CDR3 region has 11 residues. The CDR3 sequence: CASSFGQEQFF. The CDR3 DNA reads TGTGCCAGCAGCTTCGGACAGGAGCAGTTCTTC.

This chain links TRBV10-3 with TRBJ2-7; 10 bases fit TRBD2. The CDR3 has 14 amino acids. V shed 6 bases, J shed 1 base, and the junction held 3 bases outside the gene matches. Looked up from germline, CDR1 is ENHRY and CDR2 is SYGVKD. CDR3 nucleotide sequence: TGTGCCATCAGGCGTAGCGGGGGGTCCTACGAGCAGTACTTC. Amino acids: CAIRRSGGSYEQYF.

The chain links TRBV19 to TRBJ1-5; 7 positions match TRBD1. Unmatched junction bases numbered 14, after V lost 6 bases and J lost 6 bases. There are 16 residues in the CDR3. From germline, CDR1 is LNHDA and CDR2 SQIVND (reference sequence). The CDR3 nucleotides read TGTGCCAGTAGGGAGACAGGTAGGGGGCGGGGTCAGCCCCAGCATTTT. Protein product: CASRETGRGRGQPQHF.

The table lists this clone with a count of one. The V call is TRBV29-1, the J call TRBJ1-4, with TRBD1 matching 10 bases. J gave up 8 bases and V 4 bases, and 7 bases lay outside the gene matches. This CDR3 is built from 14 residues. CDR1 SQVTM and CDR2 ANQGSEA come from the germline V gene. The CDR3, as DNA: TGCAGCGTTGTGATTGGACAGGGGGGGGAAAAACTGTTTTTT. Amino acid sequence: CSVVIGQGGEKLFF.

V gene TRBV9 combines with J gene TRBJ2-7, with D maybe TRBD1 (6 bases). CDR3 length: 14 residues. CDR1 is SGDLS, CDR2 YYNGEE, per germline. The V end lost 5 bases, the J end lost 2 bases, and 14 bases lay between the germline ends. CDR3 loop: CASSWTASTYEQYF. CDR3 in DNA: TGTGCCAGCAGTTGGACAGCGAGTACCTACGAGCAGTACTTC. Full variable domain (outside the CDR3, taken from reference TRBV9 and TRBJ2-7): DSGVTQTPKHLITATGQRVTLRCSPRSGDLSVYWYQQSLDQGLQFLIQYYNGEERAKGNILERFSAQQFPDLHSELNLSSLELGDSALYFCASSWTASTYEQYFGPGTRLTVT.

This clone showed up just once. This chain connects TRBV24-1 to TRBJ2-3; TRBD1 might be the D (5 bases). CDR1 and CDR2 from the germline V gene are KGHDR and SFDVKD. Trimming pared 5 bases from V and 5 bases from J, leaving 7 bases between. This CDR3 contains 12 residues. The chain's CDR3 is CATSVRGDTQYF. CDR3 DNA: TGTGCCACCAGTGTTAGGGGAGATACGCAGTATTTT.

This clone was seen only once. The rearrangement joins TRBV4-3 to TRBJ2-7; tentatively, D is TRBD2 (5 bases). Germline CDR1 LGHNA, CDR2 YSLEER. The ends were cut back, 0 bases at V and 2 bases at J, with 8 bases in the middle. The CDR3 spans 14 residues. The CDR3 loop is CASSQDRGAYEQYF. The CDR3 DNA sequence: TGCGCCAGCAGCCAAGATCGGGGTGCCTACGAGCAGTACTTC.

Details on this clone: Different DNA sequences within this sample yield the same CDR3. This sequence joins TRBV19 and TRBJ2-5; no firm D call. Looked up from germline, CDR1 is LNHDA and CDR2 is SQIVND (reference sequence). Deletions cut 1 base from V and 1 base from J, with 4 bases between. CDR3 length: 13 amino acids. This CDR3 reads CASSIVVQETQYF. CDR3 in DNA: TGTGCCAGTAGTATAGTAGTCCAAGAGACCCAGTACTTC.

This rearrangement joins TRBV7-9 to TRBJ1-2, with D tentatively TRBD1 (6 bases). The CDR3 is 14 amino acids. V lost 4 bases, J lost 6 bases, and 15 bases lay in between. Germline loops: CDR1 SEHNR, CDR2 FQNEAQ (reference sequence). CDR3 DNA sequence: TGTGCCAGCAGCTCATTACAGGGTCGCGATGGCTACACCTTC. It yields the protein CASSSLQGRDGYTF.

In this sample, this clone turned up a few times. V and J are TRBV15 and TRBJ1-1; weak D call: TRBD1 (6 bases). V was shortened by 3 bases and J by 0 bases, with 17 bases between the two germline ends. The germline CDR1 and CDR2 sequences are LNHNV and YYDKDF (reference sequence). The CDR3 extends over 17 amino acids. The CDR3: CATSSLVNRAMNTEAFF. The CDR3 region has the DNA TGTGCCACCAGCAGCTTGGTTAACAGGGCCATGAACACTGAAGCTTTCTTT.

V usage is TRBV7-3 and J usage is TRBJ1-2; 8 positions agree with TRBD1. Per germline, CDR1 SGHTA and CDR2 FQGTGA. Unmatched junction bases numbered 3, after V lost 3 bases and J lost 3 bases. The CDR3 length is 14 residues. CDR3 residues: CASSLLTGDYGYTF. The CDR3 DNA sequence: TGTGCCAGCAGCTTGTTGACAGGGGACTATGGCTACACCTTC.

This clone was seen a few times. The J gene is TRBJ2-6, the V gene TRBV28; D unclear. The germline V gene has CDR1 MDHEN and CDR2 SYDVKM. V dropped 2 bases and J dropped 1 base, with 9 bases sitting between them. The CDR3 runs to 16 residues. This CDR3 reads CASSLIQNSGANVLTF. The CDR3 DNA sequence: TGTGCCAGCAGTTTAATTCAGAATTCTGGGGCCAACGTCCTGACTTTC. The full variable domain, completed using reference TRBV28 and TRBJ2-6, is DVKVTQSSRYLVKRTGEKVFLECVQDMDHENMFWYRQDPGLGLRLIYFSYDVKMKEKGDIPEGYSVSREKKERFSLILESASTNQTSMYLCASSLIQNSGANVLTFGAGSRLTVL.

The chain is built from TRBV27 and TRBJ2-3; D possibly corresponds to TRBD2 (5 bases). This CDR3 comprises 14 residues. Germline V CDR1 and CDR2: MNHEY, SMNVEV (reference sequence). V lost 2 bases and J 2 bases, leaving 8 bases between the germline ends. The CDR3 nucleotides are TGTGCCAGCAGTTTAGAGGGAATCACAGATACGCAGTATTTT. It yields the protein CASSLEGITDTQYF.

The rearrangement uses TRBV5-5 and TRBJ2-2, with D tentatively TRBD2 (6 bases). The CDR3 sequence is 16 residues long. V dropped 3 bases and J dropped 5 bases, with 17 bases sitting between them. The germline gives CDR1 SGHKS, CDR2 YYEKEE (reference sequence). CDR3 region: CASSSRVSGGTGELFF. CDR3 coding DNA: TGTGCCAGCAGCTCCAGAGTTAGCGGAGGTACCGGGGAGCTGTTTTTT.

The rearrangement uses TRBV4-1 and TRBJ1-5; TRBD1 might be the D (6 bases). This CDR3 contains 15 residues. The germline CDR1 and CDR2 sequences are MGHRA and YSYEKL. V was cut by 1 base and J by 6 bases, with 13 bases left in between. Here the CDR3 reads CASSQGQGLGQPQHF. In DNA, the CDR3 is TGCGCCAGCAGCCAAGGGCAGGGGTTGGGTCAGCCCCAGCATTTT.

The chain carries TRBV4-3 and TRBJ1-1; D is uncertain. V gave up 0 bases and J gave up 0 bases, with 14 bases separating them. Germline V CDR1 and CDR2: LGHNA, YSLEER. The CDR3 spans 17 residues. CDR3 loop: CASSQEWGGKLNTEAFF. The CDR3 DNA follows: TGCGCCAGCAGCCAAGAATGGGGAGGCAAGTTGAACACTGAAGCTTTCTTT.

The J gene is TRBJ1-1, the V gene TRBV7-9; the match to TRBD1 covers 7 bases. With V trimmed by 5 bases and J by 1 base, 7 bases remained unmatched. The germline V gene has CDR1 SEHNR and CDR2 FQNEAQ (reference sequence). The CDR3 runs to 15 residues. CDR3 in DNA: TGTGCCAGCAGCCCCATGACAGGGTCGAACACTGAAGCTTTCTTT. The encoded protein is CASSPMTGSNTEAFF.

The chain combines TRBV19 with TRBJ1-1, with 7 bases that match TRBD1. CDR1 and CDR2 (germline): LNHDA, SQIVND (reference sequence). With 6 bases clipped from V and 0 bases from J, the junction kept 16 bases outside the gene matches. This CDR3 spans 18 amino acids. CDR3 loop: CASRIRQGNRELNTEAFF. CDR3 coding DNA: TGTGCCAGTAGGATACGACAGGGAAATCGGGAGTTGAACACTGAAGCTTTCTTT.

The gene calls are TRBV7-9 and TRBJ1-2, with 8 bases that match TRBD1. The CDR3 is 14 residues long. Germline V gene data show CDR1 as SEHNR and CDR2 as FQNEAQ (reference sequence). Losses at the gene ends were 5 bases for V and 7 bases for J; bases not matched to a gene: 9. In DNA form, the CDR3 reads TGTGCCAGCAGCCGTGGACAGGGTGGCGGTGGCTACACCTTC. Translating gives CASSRGQGGGGYTF.

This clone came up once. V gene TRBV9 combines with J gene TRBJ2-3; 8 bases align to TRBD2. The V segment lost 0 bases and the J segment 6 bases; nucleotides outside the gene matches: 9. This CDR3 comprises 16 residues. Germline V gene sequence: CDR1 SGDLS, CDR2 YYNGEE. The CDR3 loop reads CASSVDGTGGYDTQYF. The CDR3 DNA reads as TGTGCCAGCAGCGTAGATGGGACGGGGGGGTATGATACGCAGTATTTT.

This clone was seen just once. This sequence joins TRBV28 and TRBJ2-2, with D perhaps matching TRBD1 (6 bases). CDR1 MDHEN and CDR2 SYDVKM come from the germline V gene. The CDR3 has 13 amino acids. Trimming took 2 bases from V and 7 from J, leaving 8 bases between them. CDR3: CASSLQGLGELFF. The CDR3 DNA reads TGTGCCAGCAGTTTACAGGGGCTCGGGGAGCTGTTTTTT.

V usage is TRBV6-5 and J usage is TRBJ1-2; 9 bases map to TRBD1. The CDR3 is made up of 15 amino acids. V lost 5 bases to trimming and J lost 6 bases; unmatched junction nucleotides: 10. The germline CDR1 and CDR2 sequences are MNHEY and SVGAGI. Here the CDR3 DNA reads TGTGCCAGCAGTACACCGGGACAGGGACGCGATGGCTACACCTTC. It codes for CASSTPGQGRDGYTF.

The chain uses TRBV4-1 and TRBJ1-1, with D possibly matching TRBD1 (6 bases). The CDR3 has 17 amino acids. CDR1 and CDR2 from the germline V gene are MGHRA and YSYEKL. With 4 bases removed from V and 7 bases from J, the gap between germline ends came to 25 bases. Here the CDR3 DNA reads TGCGCCAGCAGCCTTGCCCGGGGAGGGGGAGGAACCGGTGAAGCTTTCTTT. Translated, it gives CASSLARGGGGTGEAFF.

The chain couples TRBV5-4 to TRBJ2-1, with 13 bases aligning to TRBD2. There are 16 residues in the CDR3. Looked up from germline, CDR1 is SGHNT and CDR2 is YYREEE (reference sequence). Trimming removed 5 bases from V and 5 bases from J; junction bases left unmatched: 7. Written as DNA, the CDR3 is TGTGCCAGCAGACCCGGACTAGCGGGAGTCCACAATGAGCAGTTCTTC. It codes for CASRPGLAGVHNEQFF.